This is a list of T cell receptor beta chains from one sample in a study of blood T cell repertoires in COVID-19. The assay was immunoSEQ multiplex PCR, and TCRdb's table has in-frame clones only and misses some. There are 150,000 or so clones in the sample; 80% occur only once, and 0.5% to 0.65% lies in the top ten. The sequencing sample was made of peripheral blood. The receptors shown here come from a man in his sixties with acute or convalescent COVID-19. The CDR3 runs from the conserved cysteine through the conserved F or W. The order of the fields is J gene, D gene, V gene, clone size, CDR3 DNA, CDR3 protein. A D gene is named only where the DNA matches it firmly. Clone size is not always given. Where it is, it says once, few, many or a class for expanded clones.

TRBJ2-1,TRBD2,TRBV7-3,.,TGTGCCAGCAGCCGCTCCTCACCGGGACTAGCGGGAAATAATGAGCAGTTCTTC,CASSRSSPGLAGNNEQFF
TRBJ2-7,.,TRBV9,.,TGTGCCAGCAGCTCCAGTGCGACAGGCTTAATCTACGAGCAGTACTTC,CASSSSATGLIYEQYF
TRBJ2-2,.,TRBV28,.,TGTGCCAACCGCCAGACAGGGAACACCGGGGAGCTGTTTTTT,CANRQTGNTGELFF
TRBJ1-6,.,TRBV4-3,.,TGCGCCAGCAGCGGTAGACGGGGCGGGGGCCCGAATAATTCACCCCTCCACTTT,CASSGRRGGGPNNSPLHF
TRBJ2-7,TRBD1,TRBV27,.,TGTGCCAGCAGTTTAAGAGGGGGCAGCTACGAGCAGTACTTC,CASSLRGGSYEQYF
TRBJ2-3,TRBD1,TRBV19,.,TGTGCCGTGGGGACAGGGGGCATAGATACGCAGTATTTT,CAVGTGGIDTQYF
TRBJ1-5,.,TRBV7-9,.,TGTGCCAGCAGCCCAGACACCAATCAGCCCCAGCATTTT,CASSPDTNQPQHF
TRBJ2-5,.,TRBV24-1,.,TGTGCCACCAGTGATTTCGGTGCGGGGAGAGAGACCCAGTACTTC,CATSDFGAGRETQYF
TRBJ1-1,.,TRBV12-3/TRBV12-4,few,TGTGCCAGCAGATATAACACTGAAGCTTTCTTT,CASRYNTEAFF
TRBJ1-5,.,TRBV6-6,.,TGTGCCGGAACAGGTGGTAGCTATCAGCCCCAGCATTTT,CAGTGGSYQPQHF
TRBJ1-2,.,TRBV22-1,.,TGTCCTGGGAGCGCACAGAGGCAGTTCAACTATGGCTACACCTTC,CPGSAQRQFNYGYTF
TRBJ2-4,.,TRBV18,.,TGTGCCAGCTCACCTGTTTTCGCCGCGGGCAAAAACATTCAGTACTTC,CASSPVFAAGKNIQYF
TRBJ2-1,TRBD2,TRBV19,.,TGTGCCAGTAGCACTAGCGGGGGCTACAATGAGCAGTTCTTC,CASSTSGGYNEQFF